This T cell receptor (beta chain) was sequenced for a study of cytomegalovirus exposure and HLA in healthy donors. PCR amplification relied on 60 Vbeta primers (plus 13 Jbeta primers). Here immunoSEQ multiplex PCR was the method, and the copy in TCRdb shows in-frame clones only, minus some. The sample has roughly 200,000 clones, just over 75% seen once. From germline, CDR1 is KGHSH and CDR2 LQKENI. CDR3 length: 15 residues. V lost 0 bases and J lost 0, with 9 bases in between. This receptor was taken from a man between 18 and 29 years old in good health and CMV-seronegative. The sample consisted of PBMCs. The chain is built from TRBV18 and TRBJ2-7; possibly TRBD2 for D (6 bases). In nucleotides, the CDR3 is TGTGCCAGCTCACCACCCCCGGGGGTCTCCTACGAGCAGTACTTC. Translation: CASSPPPGVSYEQYF.